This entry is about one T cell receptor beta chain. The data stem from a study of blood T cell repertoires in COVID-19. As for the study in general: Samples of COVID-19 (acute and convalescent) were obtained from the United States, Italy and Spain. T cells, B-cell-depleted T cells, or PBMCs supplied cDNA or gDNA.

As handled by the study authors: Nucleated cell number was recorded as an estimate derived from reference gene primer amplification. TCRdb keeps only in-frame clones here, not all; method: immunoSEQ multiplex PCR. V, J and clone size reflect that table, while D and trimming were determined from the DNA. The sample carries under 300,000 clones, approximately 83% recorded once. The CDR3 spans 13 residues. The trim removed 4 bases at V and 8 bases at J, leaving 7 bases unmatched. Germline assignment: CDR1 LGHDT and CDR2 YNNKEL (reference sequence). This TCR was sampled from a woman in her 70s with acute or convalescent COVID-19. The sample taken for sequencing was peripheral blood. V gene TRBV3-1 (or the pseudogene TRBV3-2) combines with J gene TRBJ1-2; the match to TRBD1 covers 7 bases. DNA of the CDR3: TGTGCCAGCAGCCCGACAGGGACGAACGGCTACACCTTC. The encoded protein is CASSPTGTNGYTF.